This T cell receptor beta chain was sequenced in a study of early T cells in non-severe SARS-CoV-2 infection. Looking at the study overall: Chains stayed unpaired after sequencing of bulk RNA from unsorted whole blood.

Trimming shortened V by 0 bases and J by 5 bases, and 8 bases separated the two germline ends. CDR1 is SGHTA and CDR2 is FQGNSA in the germline V gene. The CDR3 extends over 14 amino acids. Individual cDNA molecules were tagged with unique molecular identifiers, the study reported. TCRdb ran MiXCR on the 5' RACE reads and lists one entry per CDR3 protein. The sample consists of under 85,000 distinct CDR3 sequences, 12% of them appearing once. Findings and limits, study-wide: VDJdb-based matching was biased toward anti-spike CD8 responses and missed private and CD4 specificities.

Many counts were recorded for this clonotype. What it binds is not known. The source of this sequence is an adult who was a healthcare worker with PCR-confirmed SARS-CoV-2 infection or an uninfected control (not recorded which). This sequence joins TRBV7-2 and TRBJ2-1, with D possibly TRBD2 on 6 matching bases. Sequenced: whole blood. The CDR3 spells CASSLARTNNEQFF. The CDR3 coding sequence is TGTGCCAGCAGCTTAGCAAGGACTAACAATGAGCAGTTCTTC.